The clone carrying this T cell receptor (beta chain) has a handful of counts. The data originate from a study of T-cell reconstitution after alpha-beta-depleted transplantation in children. Per the germline V gene, CDR1 is SGHTA and CDR2 is FQGNSA. The CDR3 loop spans 18 amino acids. V lost 2 bases to trimming and J lost 1 base; unmatched junction nucleotides: 9. Unique molecular identifiers featured in how the TCRbeta library was prepared. TCRdb recomputed calls from the PCR reads with MiXCR, one row per CDR3 protein. Of 330,000 or so distinct CDR3 sequences listed, 10% are singletons. The gene calls are TRBV7-2 and TRBJ2-3, with 10 bases fitting TRBD2. The receptor was derived from a boy under two years old with acute myeloid leukemia, due to receive a stem cell transplant. Sequenced here: PBMCs, sampled before TCRalphabeta/CD19-depleted stem cell transplant. The CDR3 loop is CASSLSSGRGLGTDTQYF. In nucleotides, the CDR3 is TGTGCCAGCAGCTTATCCAGCGGGAGGGGTTTAGGCACAGATACGCAGTATTTT. Using reference TRBV7-2 and TRBJ2-3 for the parts outside the CDR3, the full variable domain is GAGVSQSPSNKVTEKGKDVELRCDPISGHTALYWYRQSLGQGLEFLIYFQGNSAPDKSGLPSDRFSAERTGGSVSTLTIQRTQQEDSAVYLCASSLSSGRGLGTDTQYFGPGTRLTVL.